Listed here are 8 T cell receptor beta chains from one sample, sequenced in a study of T cells in localized non-small cell lung cancer. Measured with immunoSEQ multiplex PCR; TCRdb has only the in-frame clones, and not every one. The table lists some 2,900 clones, roughly 33% of them singletons. The starting material was normal lung tissue next to the tumor, obtained before any cancer treatment. These receptors all come from a man aged 35 to 69 with stage I lung adenocarcinoma.

The rearrangement joins TRBV18 to TRBJ2-7, with TRBD1 identical over 9 bases. This CDR3 comprises 15 residues. Trimming took 3 bases from V and 6 from J; bases not matched to a gene: 9. The germline gives CDR1 KGHSH, CDR2 LQKENI. DNA for the CDR3: TGTGCCAGCTCACCGACTCGGGACAGGGTAAGCGAGCAGTACTTC. Its translation is CASSPTRDRVSEQYF.

The gene calls are TRBV28 and TRBJ1-2; D not certain. V was trimmed by 3 bases and J by 1 base, leaving 6 bases between them. CDR3 length equals 13 residues. Germline V CDR1 and CDR2: MDHEN, SYDVKM. The CDR3 is CASSFSRNYGYTF. In DNA form, the CDR3 reads TGTGCCAGCAGTTTTTCACGTAACTATGGCTACACCTTC.

By sample share, this clone is medium-sized. The chain uses TRBV6-8 and TRBJ1-1, with D possibly matching TRBD1 (5 bases). Germline CDR1 and CDR2: MNHGY and SAAAGT. Trimming pared 10 bases from V and 1 base from J, leaving 13 bases between. This CDR3 is 13 amino acids long. The CDR3 region has the DNA TGTGCCATCAATCAGGGCCCGAACACTGAAGCTTTCTTT. The encoded protein is CAINQGPNTEAFF.

This clone was counted between two and nine times. The rearrangement uses TRBV11-3 and TRBJ2-3; 10 nucleotides agree with TRBD1. Germline V gene lookup returns CDR1 SGHNT and CDR2 YENEEA. V was pared by 6 bases and J by 4 bases, with 7 bases of the junction left unmatched. CDR3 length: 15 residues. The CDR3 protein is CASSLGQGRADTQYF. The CDR3 DNA sequence: TGTGCCAGCAGTTTGGGACAGGGGAGGGCAGATACGCAGTATTTT.

J is TRBJ2-2 and V is TRBV29-1, with a possible D match to TRBD1 (5 bases). Deletions cut 7 bases from V and 3 bases from J, with 18 bases between. Germline CDR1 and CDR2: SQVTM and ANQGSEA. The CDR3 spans 15 residues. The CDR3 region is CSATGRALDTGELFF. The CDR3 bases are TGCAGCGCCACGGGCAGGGCCCTTGACACCGGGGAGCTGTTTTTT.

By share, this clone counts as medium-sized. V and J are TRBV9 and TRBJ2-7; D not resolved. The CDR3 is 15 amino acids. CDR1 is SGDLS, CDR2 YYNGEE, per germline. V lost 0 bases and J lost 1, with 11 bases in between. CDR3 nucleotides: TGTGCCAGCAGCGTAGGAGGCGGATTTTCCTACGAGCAGTACTTC. Translated: CASSVGGGFSYEQYF. The entire variable domain, with the rest obtained from reference TRBV9 and TRBJ2-7, is as follows: DSGVTQTPKHLITATGQRVTLRCSPRSGDLSVYWYQQSLDQGLQFLIQYYNGEERAKGNILERFSAQQFPDLHSELNLSSLELGDSALYFCASSVGGGFSYEQYFGPGTRLTVT.

The rearrangement joins TRBV19 to TRBJ1-4, with TRBD1 matching over 7 bases. V lost 11 bases, J lost 0 bases, and 9 bases stayed unmatched. CDR3 length equals 15 residues. Germline loops: CDR1 LNHDA, CDR2 SQIVND (reference sequence). The CDR3 sequence is CASKQGVATNEKLFF. The CDR3 region has the DNA TGTGCCTCGAAGCAGGGGGTCGCAACTAATGAAAAACTGTTTTTT. The full variable domain, in which reference TRBV19 and TRBJ1-4 provide the parts outside the CDR3, is DGGITQSPKYLFRKEGQNVTLSCEQNLNHDAMYWYRQDPGQGLRLIYYSQIVNDFQKGDIAEGYSVSREKKESFPLTVTSAQKNPTAFYLCASKQGVATNEKLFFGSGTQLSVL.

V is TRBV15 and J is TRBJ2-7, with TRBD2 matching over 7 bases. CDR1 and CDR2 from the germline V gene are LNHNV and YYDKDF (reference sequence). The V gene end was trimmed by 2 bases and the J gene end by 2 bases; junction bases not matched to a gene: 6. The CDR3 is 15 amino acids. CDR3 DNA sequence: TGTGCCACCAGCAGAAAGCGGGGCGCAACCTACGAGCAGTACTTC. Translating it yields CATSRKRGATYEQYF. Variable domain in full (rest from reference TRBV15 and TRBJ2-7): DAMVIQNPRYQVTQFGKPVTLSCSQTLNHNVMYWYQQKSSQAPKLLFHYYDKDFNNEADTPDNFQSRRPNTSFCFLDIRSPGLGDTAMYLCATSRKRGATYEQYFGPGTRLTVT.